What follows are 20 T cell receptor beta chains derived from one specimen sequenced in a study of control samples from healthy donors and cancer patients. Here immunoSEQ multiplex PCR was the method, and the copy in TCRdb shows in-frame clones only, minus some. The sample holds around 170,000 clones, roughly 90% seen once. Material: blood. These receptor sequences come from a woman between 50 and 59 years old in good health.

V gene TRBV4-1 combines with J gene TRBJ1-5; D call uncertain. CDR3 size: 14 residues. CDR1 MGHRA and CDR2 YSYEKL come from the germline V gene. V gave up 0 bases and J gave up 4 bases, with 7 bases separating them. The CDR3 loop reads CASSQDSMNQPQHF. The CDR3, as DNA: TGCGCCAGCAGCCAAGATAGCATGAATCAGCCCCAGCATTTT.

The chain has TRBV20-1 and TRBJ2-2; D unclear. The ends were cut back, 3 bases at V and 0 bases at J, with 8 bases in the middle. Per germline, CDR1 DFQATT and CDR2 SNEGSKA (reference sequence). CDR3 length equals 14 residues. The CDR3 region has the DNA TGCAGTGCTAGTCTGTCGGCGAACACCGGGGAGCTGTTTTTT. Translated: CSASLSANTGELFF.

V usage is TRBV18 and J usage is TRBJ1-3; D ambiguous. The germline V gene encodes CDR1 KGHSH and CDR2 LQKENI. This CDR3 comprises 16 residues. Trimming took off 2 bases at V and 3 bases at J, with 14 bases between the two ends. The CDR3 protein is CASSPAGYSFGNTIYF. As DNA, the CDR3 is TGTGCCAGCTCACCAGCGGGATATTCCTTTGGAAACACCATATATTTT.

The chain carries TRBV5-1 and TRBJ2-5; possible D gene TRBD1, 7 bases. CDR1 is SGHRS and CDR2 is YFSETQ in the germline V gene. The CDR3 runs to 15 residues. Trimming took 0 bases from V and 1 from J, leaving 10 bases between them. CDR3 region: CASSLAGDSQETQYF. CDR3 sequence (DNA): TGCGCCAGCAGCTTGGCGGGGGACAGCCAAGAGACCCAGTACTTC.

The chain couples TRBV2 to TRBJ1-5; TRBD1 is a possible D gene (6 bases). Germline V gene sequence: CDR1 SNHLY, CDR2 FYNNEI. The CDR3 is 16 residues long. Between the trimmed V and J ends, which lost 6 bases and 3 bases, there was a span of 18 bases. The CDR3 here is CASRARTTGPNQPQHF. As DNA, the CDR3 is TGTGCCAGCAGGGCGCGGACGACAGGTCCCAATCAGCCCCAGCATTTT.

J is TRBJ2-5 and V is TRBV4-1; perhaps TRBD2 as D (5 bases). Trimming pared 0 bases from V and 4 bases from J, leaving 12 bases between. The CDR3 contains 15 residues. CDR1 and CDR2 (germline): MGHRA, YSYEKL. The CDR3 loop reads CASSQDKTEGETQYF. In nucleotides, the CDR3 is TGCGCCAGCAGCCAAGATAAAACAGAGGGAGAGACCCAGTACTTC.

The chain is built from TRBV7-2 and TRBJ1-1; D might be TRBD1 (6 bases). The germline V gene encodes CDR1 SGHTA and CDR2 FQGNSA. The CDR3 loop spans 13 amino acids. Trimming left V 0 bases short and J 14 bases short, with 16 bases between. Here the CDR3 reads CASSLALKGEVFF. The CDR3 coding sequence is TGTGCCAGCAGCTTAGCGTTGAAGGGGGAAGTGTTCTTT.

This chain links TRBV6-5 with TRBJ1-5; D call uncertain. The V gene lost 7 bases and the J gene lost 0 bases, with 10 bases spanning the gap. The germline gives CDR1 MNHEY, CDR2 SVGAGI. There are 14 residues in the CDR3. The CDR3 protein is CASTTLSSNQPQHF. The CDR3 DNA is TGTGCCAGCACTACACTTAGTAGCAATCAGCCCCAGCATTTT.

This clone was counted a few times. The gene calls are TRBV28 and TRBJ2-7, with 10 bases fitting TRBD1. CDR1 and CDR2 from the germline V gene are MDHEN and SYDVKM. This CDR3 contains 16 residues. V shed 5 bases, J shed 2 bases, and the junction held 9 bases outside the gene matches. The CDR3 sequence is CASSTAGTGVPYEQYF. The CDR3 DNA reads TGTGCCAGCAGTACGGCCGGGACAGGGGTCCCCTACGAGCAGTACTTC. The full variable domain, with the rest looked up from reference TRBV28 and TRBJ2-7, is DVKVTQSSRYLVKRTGEKVFLECVQDMDHENMFWYRQDPGLGLRLIYFSYDVKMKEKGDIPEGYSVSREKKERFSLILESASTNQTSMYLCASSTAGTGVPYEQYFGPGTRLTVT.

The gene calls are TRBV6-4 and TRBJ2-2; D possibly matches TRBD1 or TRBD2 (5 bases each). Germline-derived CDR1 and CDR2 are MRHNA and SNTAGT. With 6 bases removed from V and 5 bases from J, the gap between germline ends came to 16 bases. The CDR3 totals 15 residues. The CDR3 sequence: CASSVDGAGTGELFF. CDR3 sequence (DNA): TGTGCCAGCAGCGTAGACGGGGCTGGGACCGGGGAGCTGTTTTTT.

The V and J genes are TRBV7-8 and TRBJ1-5, with a possible D match to TRBD1 (6 bases). The CDR3 totals 20 residues. V dropped 5 bases and J dropped 4 bases, with 30 bases sitting between them. The germline CDR1 and CDR2 sequences are SGHVS and FQNEAQ. CDR3 sequence: CASSPRRTAGGGPRNQPQHF. As DNA, the CDR3 is TGTGCCAGCAGCCCCCGGCGGACAGCGGGCGGGGGCCCTCGGAATCAGCCCCAGCATTTT.

The chain joins TRBV5-5 to TRBJ2-7; the match to TRBD1 covers 9 bases. This CDR3 region has 14 residues. Germline CDR1 and CDR2: SGHKS and YYEKEE (reference sequence). V trimming: 2 bases; J trimming: 4 bases; junction bases outside the gene matches: 4. The CDR3 coding sequence is TGTGCCAGCAGCTTACAGGGGGCATCGTACGAGCAGTACTTC. Translating gives CASSLQGASYEQYF. The variable domain in full, with the rest retrieved from reference TRBV5-5 and TRBJ2-7, is DAGVTQSPTHLIKTRGQQVTLRCSPISGHKSVSWYQQVLGQGPQFIFQYYEKEERGRGNFPDRFSARQFPNYSSELNVNALLLGDSALYLCASSLQGASYEQYFGPGTRLTVT.

V usage is TRBV10-3 and J usage is TRBJ1-5; the match to TRBD1 covers 11 bases. The CDR3 runs to 16 residues. Trimming at V came to 6 bases and at J to 6 bases, leaving 10 bases not matched to a gene. Germline V CDR1 and CDR2: ENHRY, SYGVKD. CDR3 residues: CAISREGTGGGQPQHF. CDR3 nucleotide sequence: TGTGCCATCAGCCGCGAGGGGACAGGGGGAGGTCAGCCCCAGCATTTT.

This clone was recorded a few times. Other nucleotide sequences in the sample specify the same CDR3. The chain employs TRBV7-2 and TRBJ2-7, with no clear D. This CDR3 region has 11 residues. The V end was cut by 4 bases, the J end by 2 bases, with 3 bases between. The germline CDR1 and CDR2 sequences are SGHTA and FQGNSA. CDR3 in amino acids: CASSSAYEQYF. CDR3 in DNA: TGTGCCAGCAGCTCCGCCTACGAGCAGTACTTC.

The chain has TRBV28 and TRBJ1-1, with 9 positions matching TRBD1. This CDR3 is 18 amino acids long. Germline assignment: CDR1 MDHEN and CDR2 SYDVKM. Trimming cost V 3 bases and J 4 bases; bases outside gene matches: 15. The CDR3 bases are TGTGCCAGCAGTTTGTGGATCCCGGGACAGGGTGTGGGCACTGAAGCTTTCTTT. It yields the protein CASSLWIPGQGVGTEAFF.

The CDR3 nucleotides are TGCAGTGCTAGTAGACGGCTGAACACTGAAGCTTTCTTT. Residues: CSASRRLNTEAFF. The V gene is TRBV20-1, the J gene TRBJ1-1; D not certain. The length of the CDR3 is 13 residues. CDR1 is DFQATT and CDR2 is SNEGSKA in the germline V gene (reference sequence). Trimming stripped 3 bases from V and 0 bases from J, with 8 bases between.

V is TRBV28 and J is TRBJ2-7; 10 bases line up with TRBD2. The V segment lost 1 base and the J segment 0 bases; nucleotides outside the gene matches: 9. The CDR3 runs 18 residues. Germline CDR1 and CDR2: MDHEN and SYDVKM. The CDR3 DNA follows: TGTGCCAGCAGTTTATCTGGACTAGCGGACTCGAGCTCCTACGAGCAGTACTTC. Translation gives CASSLSGLADSSSYEQYF.

CDR3 in amino acids: CASSNRVDNSPLHF. Here the CDR3 DNA reads TGTGCCAGCTCAAACAGGGTGGATAATTCACCCCTCCACTTT. The chain is built from TRBV18 and TRBJ1-6; the D gene is possibly TRBD1 (6 bases). There are 14 residues in the CDR3. CDR1 is KGHSH and CDR2 is LQKENI in the germline V gene. The V gene lost 5 bases and the J gene lost 5 bases, with 10 bases spanning the gap.

The CDR3 DNA sequence: TGTGCCAGCAGCCGTCGAGAGGACAATTCACCCCTCCACTTT. Translated, it gives CASSRREDNSPLHF. V gene TRBV27 combines with J gene TRBJ1-6; D gene uncertain. Per germline, CDR1 MNHEY and CDR2 SMNVEV (reference sequence). CDR3 length equals 14 residues. Trimming cost V 6 bases and J 7 bases, with 13 bases left between them.

The rearrangement links TRBV3-1 (or the pseudogene TRBV3-2) to TRBJ2-7, with D perhaps TRBD1 or TRBD2 (5 bases each). Germline CDR1 LGHDT, CDR2 YNNKEL (reference sequence). This CDR3 region has 14 residues. Trimming pared 4 bases from V and 3 bases from J, leaving 13 bases between. This CDR3 reads CASSLMPGLYEQYF. The DNA of the CDR3 is TGTGCCAGCAGCCTCATGCCGGGGCTCTACGAGCAGTACTTC.